The sequence of this T cell receptor beta chain was determined in a study of blood T cell repertoires in COVID-19. This CDR3 spans 13 amino acids. V dropped 6 bases and J dropped 8; count of bases not matched to a gene: 9. Germline V gene data show CDR1 as MDHEN and CDR2 as SYDVKM. Here immunoSEQ multiplex PCR was the method, and the copy in TCRdb shows in-frame clones only, minus some. The table includes around 330,000 clones, about 91% detected once. This TCR was sampled from a woman aged 30 to 39 with COVID-19, enrolled during active disease. The chain employs TRBV28 and TRBJ1-2; 7 nucleotides match TRBD1. The sample consisted of peripheral blood. The CDR3 nucleotides are TGTGCCAGCAGCCCTGGACAGGCGCGGGGCTACACCTTC. It codes for CASSPGQARGYTF.